What follows is one T cell receptor (beta chain) and its context. CDR1 is ENHRY, CDR2 SYGVKD, per germline. The CDR3 is 18 amino acids. Trimming cost V 8 bases and J 5 bases; bases outside gene matches: 18. The sample comes from a study of blood T cell repertoires in COVID-19. Study-wide background: The United States, Italy and Spain provided the acute and convalescent COVID-19 samples.

As processed by the authors: Estimation of nucleated cell counts was performed using reference gene primer amplification. Repertoires were generated with immunoSEQ multiplex PCR, while TCRdb's copy carries only in-frame clones and drops some. The V and J calls and the clone size are those of that table, but D and trimming were determined from the DNA. The table shows approximately 89,000 clones, with around four fifths occurring only once. This clonotype originated in a woman between 65 and 79 years old with active or convalescent COVID-19. The source material was peripheral blood. The chain is built from TRBV10-3 and TRBJ2-5; 12 bases match TRBD2. CDR3 amino acids: CAIGGPPGTSGSLETQYF. Written as DNA, the CDR3 is TGTGCCATCGGCGGCCCACCCGGGACTAGCGGGTCGCTGGAGACCCAGTACTTC.